This is a list of T cell receptor beta chains from one sample in a study of shared clonotypes between healthy human individuals. Data came from immunoSEQ multiplex PCR; TCRdb stores just in-frame clones and leaves some out. Altogether some 740,000 clones are present, roughly 92% being singletons, with the ten largest covering more than 20%. The sequencing sample was made of naive CD8+ T cells sorted from blood. Receptors originate from a man younger than 45 in good health. Each CDR3 is given with its conserved first and last residue. Each record gives: clone size, V gene, D gene, J gene, CDR3 protein, CDR3 DNA. A D gene is named only where the DNA matches it firmly. Not all rows give a size; the values are once, few, many and, for expanded clones, a class.

>NA|TRBV2|NA|TRBJ2-7
CASQGGVHEQYF
TGTGCCAGCCAAGGCGGGGTCCACGAGCAGTACTTC
>few|TRBV29-1|TRBD2|TRBJ2-7
CSALLAGGYEQYF
TGCAGCGCCCTCCTAGCGGGAGGCTACGAGCAGTACTTC
>NA|TRBV19|NA|TRBJ1-1
CASSSGQRLNTEAFF
TGTGCCAGTAGCTCAGGTCAACGCTTGAACACTGAAGCTTTCTTT
>NA|TRBV7-9|NA|TRBJ1-2
CASSLAPLGRDYGYTF
TGTGCCAGCAGCTTAGCACCCCTTGGCAGGGACTATGGCTACACCTTC
>NA|TRBV23-1|NA|TRBJ1-4
CASSQSRCATNEKLFF
TGCGCCAGCAGTCAATCTAGGTGTGCAACTAATGAAAAACTGTTTTTT
>NA|TRBV30|NA|TRBJ2-7
CAWSVQEGYEQYF
TGTGCCTGGAGTGTACAGGAGGGCTACGAGCAGTACTTC
>NA|TRBV7-9|TRBD2|TRBJ2-1
CASLMGLATYNEQFF
TGTGCCAGCCTAATGGGACTAGCGACCTACAATGAGCAGTTCTTC
>NA|TRBV7-9|TRBD1|TRBJ2-7
CASSPRDSPNYEQYF
TGTGCCAGCAGCCCACGGGACAGCCCAAACTACGAGCAGTACTTC
>NA|TRBV4-1|TRBD2|TRBJ2-3
CASSQVGGLAGAEDTQYF
TGCGCCAGCAGCCAAGTAGGAGGGCTAGCGGGAGCCGAAGATACGCAGTATTTT
>NA|TRBV11-2|TRBD1|TRBJ2-7
CASRYTGGGYEQYF
TGTGCCAGCAGATATACAGGGGGAGGCTACGAGCAGTACTTC
>NA|TRBV28|TRBD2|TRBJ2-1
CASSFPTSGYNEQFF
TGTGCCAGCAGTTTCCCGACTAGCGGTTACAATGAGCAGTTCTTC
>NA|TRBV15|NA|TRBJ2-1
CATSRATIGEQFF
TGTGCCACCAGCAGAGCCACTATTGGTGAGCAGTTCTTC
>NA|TRBV7-6|NA|TRBJ2-5
CASSLDGGRWKDF
TGTGCCAGCAGCTTAGATGGGGGCAGGTGGAAGGACTTC
>NA|TRBV2|TRBD1|TRBJ2-7
CASSELGTGQGVYEQYF
TGTGCCAGCAGTGAATTGGGTACGGGACAGGGTGTTTACGAGCAGTACTTC
>NA|TRBV27|NA|TRBJ1-2
CASSLGPDYGYTF
TGTGCCAGCAGTTTAGGTCCCGACTATGGCTACACCTTC
>NA|TRBV6-5|NA|TRBJ2-5
CASLGSFGETQYF
TGTGCCAGCCTTGGGAGTTTCGGGGAGACCCAGTACTTC
>NA|TRBV5-6|NA|TRBJ2-1
CASSLGGSYNEQFF
TGTGCCAGCAGCTTGGGAGGGTCCTACAATGAGCAGTTCTTC
>NA|TRBV7-6|NA|TRBJ2-2
CASSSPSRNTGELFF
TGTGCCAGCAGCTCCCCATCAAGGAACACCGGGGAGCTGTTTTTT
>NA|TRBV19|NA|TRBJ2-7
CASSVEFTYEQYF
TGTGCCAGTAGCGTAGAATTCACCTACGAGCAGTACTTC
>NA|TRBV4-3|NA|TRBJ2-3
CASSQLASERADTQYF
TGCGCCAGCAGCCAACTAGCGTCTGAGCGGGCAGATACGCAGTATTTT
>NA|TRBV4-2|TRBD2|TRBJ2-1
CASSPSRLAGKFSAEEQFF
TGTGCCAGCAGCCCCTCCCGGCTAGCGGGCAAGTTTTCGGCGGAGGAGCAGTTCTTC
>NA|TRBV28|NA|TRBJ2-5
CATLRRARETQYF
TGTGCCACCCTCCGGAGAGCGCGGGAGACCCAGTACTTC
>NA|TRBV9|TRBD1|TRBJ2-1
CASSVVSQKGANYNEQFF
TGTGCCAGCAGCGTAGTTTCTCAGAAGGGGGCGAACTACAATGAGCAGTTCTTC
>NA|TRBV29-1|TRBD2|TRBJ2-1
CSVEGELAGANEQFF
TGCAGCGTTGAAGGTGAACTAGCGGGAGCAAATGAGCAGTTCTTC
>NA|TRBV2|NA|TRBJ2-7
CASQDRVYEQYF
TGTGCCAGCCAAGATCGAGTGTACGAGCAGTACTTC
>once|TRBV4-3|TRBD2|TRBJ2-2
CASASGANTGELFF
TGCGCCAGTGCTAGCGGAGCGAACACCGGGGAGCTGTTTTTT
>NA|TRBV13|TRBD2|TRBJ2-1
CASSLGLAGFNEQFF
TGTGCCAGCAGCTTAGGACTAGCGGGGTTTAATGAGCAGTTCTTC
>NA|TRBV6-5|TRBD1|TRBJ2-7
CASSYGGQGSYEQYF
TGTGCCAGCAGTTACGGGGGACAGGGAAGTTACGAGCAGTACTTC
>NA|TRBV6-5|NA|TRBJ1-4
CASSYMDRTNEKLFF
TGTGCCAGCAGTTACATGGACAGAACTAATGAAAAACTGTTTTTT
>NA|TRBV5-6|NA|TRBJ2-7
CASSRNGQASYEQYF
TGTGCCAGCAGCCGAAATGGGCAGGCTTCCTACGAGCAGTACTTC
>NA|TRBV9|NA|TRBJ2-6
CASSSIGSGANVLTF
TGTGCCAGCAGCTCTATAGGGTCTGGGGCCAACGTCCTGACTTTC
>NA|TRBV19|TRBD1|TRBJ1-2
CASSPSTGIYGYTF
TGTGCCAGTAGTCCCTCGACAGGGATTTATGGCTACACCTTC